One T cell receptor beta chain is described in this entry. The data derive from a study of blood T cell repertoires in COVID-19. The assay was immunoSEQ multiplex PCR, and TCRdb's table has in-frame clones only and misses some. The data show hundreds of thousands of clones, with around 89% seen just once and about 3% held by the top ten. Germline CDR1 is MDHEN and CDR2 is SYDVKM. Trimming cost V 5 bases and J 0 bases, with 14 bases left between them. The CDR3 runs 15 residues. The chain recombines TRBV28 with TRBJ2-7; tentative D call: TRBD1 (6 bases). This sequence originates from a woman between 50 and 59 years old who had recovered from COVID-19. Sequenced sample: PBMCs or T cells enriched from blood (not recorded which). CDR3 loop: CASSPTGHSSYEQYF. The CDR3 nucleotides are TGTGCCAGCAGTCCCACGGGACACTCCTCCTACGAGCAGTACTTC.